Below are 21 T cell receptor beta chains sequenced from a single sample in a study of CD8 T cells in ankylosing spondylitis. Study-wide findings and caveats: Several highly homologous variants formed a TCR beta motif that appeared characteristic of ankylosing spondylitis blood.

MiXCR, run by TCRdb on the 5' RACE reads, gives a single entry per CDR3 protein. The profile shows around 770,000 distinct CDR3 sequences, 15% to 20% of them singletons. The antigens these receptors bind are not known. The sequencing sample was made of blood, either unsorted or a sorted T cell fraction (not recorded which). The receptors were sampled from a male donor with ankylosing spondylitis.

The rearrangement joins TRBV5-1 to TRBJ2-2; 9 bases are a match to TRBD2. This CDR3 region has 16 residues. The ends lost 2 bases at V and 4 bases at J; junction bases unmatched: 6. Germline-derived CDR1 and CDR2 are SGHRS and YFSETQ. CDR3 in amino acids: CASSLGLARSTGELFF. The CDR3 nucleotides are TGCGCCAGCAGCTTAGGACTAGCGCGTAGCACCGGGGAGCTGTTTTTT.

This clonotype was counted many times. In DNA, the CDR3 is TGTGCCAGCAGTTTAAGCGGGGTGAGCACAGATACGCAGTATTTT. Protein product: CASSLSGVSTDTQYF. The chain uses TRBV27 and TRBJ2-3; 7 nucleotides align to TRBD2. CDR3 length: 15 residues. Per the germline V gene, CDR1 is MNHEY and CDR2 is SMNVEV (reference sequence). The V and J ends lost 2 bases and 0 bases, in that order; junction bases with no gene match: 2.

This sequence joins TRBV4-3 and TRBJ2-7; D perhaps matches TRBD1 (6 bases). Germline loops: CDR1 LGHNA, CDR2 YSLEER. V was pared by 2 bases and J by 2 bases, with 10 bases between. This CDR3 contains 14 residues. CDR3 in amino acids: CASSQTGYPYEQYF. CDR3 sequence (DNA): TGCGCCAGCAGCCAAACAGGGTACCCCTACGAGCAGTACTTC.

The gene calls are TRBV20-1 and TRBJ1-6, with D possibly being TRBD1 (6 bases). The CDR3 has 16 residues. Germline loops: CDR1 DFQATT, CDR2 SNEGSKA (reference sequence). V shed 6 bases and J shed 6 bases, with 21 bases lying between them. DNA of the CDR3: TGCAGTGCCTTAGAAGGGGGGGGCTCTGCTAATTCACCCCTCCACTTT. Protein: CSALEGGGSANSPLHF.

This clonotype was seen at least ten times. The chain uses TRBV20-1 and TRBJ1-2; D is uncertain. Trimming left V 5 bases short and J 5 bases short, with 6 bases between. From germline, CDR1 is DFQATT and CDR2 SNEGSKA (reference sequence). The CDR3 has 10 residues. The CDR3 nucleotides are TGCAGTGCTCCCGTTTATGGCTACACCTTC. It encodes CSAPVYGYTF.

The J gene is TRBJ1-1, the V gene TRBV6-1; D possibly corresponds to TRBD1 (5 bases). The germline V gene encodes CDR1 MNHNS and CDR2 SASEGT. The CDR3 extends over 13 amino acids. The V and J ends lost 6 bases and 3 bases respectively, with 11 bases between them. The CDR3 DNA follows: TGTGCCAGCAGCGACAGCCCTTACACTGAAGCTTTCTTT. Protein sequence: CASSDSPYTEAFF.

V and J are TRBV30 and TRBJ2-3; unclear D gene. Between the trimmed V and J ends, which lost 3 bases and 1 base, there was a span of 5 bases. This CDR3 is 12 amino acids long. Germline CDR1 GTSNPN, CDR2 SVGIG (reference sequence). The CDR3 DNA reads as TGTGCCTGGAGCTTGGGCACAGATACGCAGTATTTT. Amino acids: CAWSLGTDTQYF.

This sequence joins TRBV3-1 and TRBJ1-1, with D possibly matching TRBD1 (5 bases). Germline CDR1 reads LGHDT; CDR2 reads YNNKEL (reference sequence). This CDR3 spans 17 amino acids. Trimming took 0 bases from V and 0 from J, leaving 14 bases between them. CDR3 in amino acids: CASSQDRSGRVNTEAFF. In nucleotides, the CDR3 is TGTGCCAGCAGCCAAGATCGGTCAGGGAGGGTGAACACTGAAGCTTTCTTT. The whole variable domain, filled in from reference TRBV3-1 and TRBJ1-1, reads DTAVSQTPKYLVTQMGNDKSIKCEQNLGHDTMYWYKQDSKKFLKIMFSYNNKELIINETVPNRFSPKSPDKAHLNLHINSLELGDSAVYFCASSQDRSGRVNTEAFFGQGTRLTVV.

This clonotype showed up just a few times. The chain uses TRBV7-9 and TRBJ1-1; TRBD1 is a possible D gene (5 bases). In germline, CDR1 is SEHNR, CDR2 FQNEAQ (reference sequence). CDR3 length: 14 amino acids. Trimming pared 5 bases from V and 3 bases from J, leaving 13 bases between. The CDR3 region has the DNA TGTGCCAGCAGCGTCATGGGGACGGACACTGAAGCTTTCTTT. It specifies CASSVMGTDTEAFF.

The genes are TRBV12-3 or TRBV12-4 and TRBJ1-5; D gene unclear. The length of the CDR3 is 13 residues. Trimming took off 2 bases at V and 7 bases at J, with 9 bases between the two ends. The CDR3 DNA reads as TGTGCCAGCAGTTTAAACGTGCCCCAGCCCCAGCATTTT. Its protein product is CASSLNVPQPQHF.

This clonotype has just a few counts. This sequence joins TRBV5-6 and TRBJ1-1; 7 bases are a match to TRBD1. With V trimmed by 5 bases and J by 5 bases, 9 bases remained unmatched. Germline V CDR1 and CDR2: SGHDT, YYEEEE. This CDR3 contains 14 residues. CDR3 nucleotides: TGTGCCAGCAGACGGACAGGATTGGGAACTGAAGCTTTCTTT. It yields the protein CASRRTGLGTEAFF. The full variable domain, its missing parts supplied by reference TRBV5-6 and TRBJ1-1, is DAGVTQSPTHLIKTRGQQVTLRCSPKSGHDTVSWYQQALGQGPQFIFQYYEEEERQRGNFPDRFSGHQFPNYSSELNVNALLLGDSALYLCASRRTGLGTEAFFGQGTRLTVV.

This clonotype has more than one count but fewer than ten. This chain's CDR3 is CASSQVWATDTYEQYF. In nucleotides, the CDR3 is TGTGCCAGCAGCCAAGTATGGGCGACAGATACCTACGAGCAGTACTTC. This chain connects TRBV3-1 to TRBJ2-7; tentatively, D is TRBD1 (5 bases). V lost 1 base and J 2 bases, leaving 15 bases between the germline ends. This CDR3 contains 16 residues. Germline CDR1 reads LGHDT; CDR2 reads YNNKEL (reference sequence).

The rearrangement links TRBV6-2 or TRBV6-3 to TRBJ2-2; the match to TRBD1 covers 9 bases. The CDR3 spans 15 residues. V shed 5 bases, J shed 6 bases, and the junction held 7 bases outside the gene matches. Germline values: CDR1 MNHEY, CDR2 SVGEGT. CDR3 coding DNA: TGTGCCAGCAGTCCAGCCGGGACAGGGCCCGGGGAGCTGTTTTTT. Encoded protein: CASSPAGTGPGELFF.

The gene calls are TRBV6-1 and TRBJ1-5; a weak D match, TRBD1 (5 bases). Germline V gene sequence: CDR1 MNHNS, CDR2 SASEGT. The CDR3 is 14 amino acids. V lost 7 bases to trimming and J lost 0 bases, with 10 bases between them. CDR3 sequence (DNA): TGTGCCAGCACCGGACAAAATAGCAATCAGCCCCAGCATTTT. Encoded protein: CASTGQNSNQPQHF.

This clonotype was seen a handful of times. The chain carries TRBV2 and TRBJ1-1; 8 bases match TRBD1. In germline, CDR1 is SNHLY, CDR2 FYNNEI. The CDR3 covers 13 residues. Losses at the gene ends were 5 bases for V and 10 bases for J; bases not matched to a gene: 9. The CDR3 DNA reads TGTGCCAGCAGTACAGACGCAGGGGGCCCAGCTTTCTTT. Its translation: CASSTDAGGPAFF. Complete variable domain (other parts from reference TRBV2 and TRBJ1-1): EPEVTQTPSHQVTQMGQEVILRCVPISNHLYFYWYRQILGQKVEFLVSFYNNEISEKSEIFDDQFSVERPDGSNFTLKIRSTKLEDSAMYFCASSTDAGGPAFFGQGTRLTVV.

The CDR3 DNA is TGTGCCCTCGGGGGACCCCCGGAGGCCCAGTACTTC. Translation: CALGGPPEAQYF. The chain uses TRBV7-9 and TRBJ2-5, with a tentative D call TRBD2 (6 bases). The CDR3 extends over 12 amino acids. In germline, CDR1 is SEHNR, CDR2 FQNEAQ (reference sequence). V was pared by 11 bases and J by 9 bases, with 19 bases between.

This clonotype turned up a few times. The rearrangement links TRBV12-3 or TRBV12-4 to TRBJ2-7; TRBD1 aligns across 9 bases. The CDR3 is 15 amino acids. J gave up 4 bases and V 3 bases, and 7 bases lay outside the gene matches. The CDR3 loop reads CASSFSGTGSYEQYF. For the CDR3, the DNA is TGTGCCAGCAGTTTTTCCGGGACAGGGTCTTACGAGCAGTACTTC.

V gene TRBV28 combines with J gene TRBJ1-2; no reliable D call. CDR3 length: 14 residues. Trimming removed 5 bases from V and 4 bases from J, with 14 bases in between. In germline, CDR1 is MDHEN, CDR2 SYDVKM. In DNA, the CDR3 is TGTGCCAGCAGTCCGTACCGACAAGTCTATGGCTACACCTTC. This translates into CASSPYRQVYGYTF.

J is TRBJ2-7 and V is TRBV7-9; 9 bases line up with TRBD2. The V gene end was trimmed by 4 bases and the J gene end by 3 bases; junction bases not matched to a gene: 4. This CDR3 region has 14 residues. Germline V gene data show CDR1 as SEHNR and CDR2 as FQNEAQ (reference sequence). Here the CDR3 reads CASSSSGDFYEQYF. DNA of the CDR3: TGTGCCAGCAGCTCTAGCGGGGACTTCTACGAGCAGTACTTC.

The chain uses TRBV7-2 and TRBJ2-1; TRBD2 matches at 7 bases. The CDR3 covers 15 residues. Germline lookup yields CDR1 SGHTA and CDR2 FQGNSA. Trimming at V came to 5 bases and at J to 9 bases, leaving 13 bases not matched to a gene. The CDR3 loop is CASSGKGSGIGEQFF. CDR3 sequence (DNA): TGTGCCAGCAGCGGGAAGGGGAGCGGGATAGGTGAGCAGTTCTTC.

The genes are TRBV7-8 and TRBJ2-3; D might be TRBD1 or TRBD2, each matching 5 bases. CDR3 size: 14 residues. V lost 4 bases, J lost 2 bases, and 10 bases lay in between. Germline loops: CDR1 SGHVS, CDR2 FQNEAQ. As DNA, the CDR3 is TGTGCCAGCAGCTCTTGGGGGATCACAGATACGCAGTATTTT. Translation: CASSSWGITDTQYF.